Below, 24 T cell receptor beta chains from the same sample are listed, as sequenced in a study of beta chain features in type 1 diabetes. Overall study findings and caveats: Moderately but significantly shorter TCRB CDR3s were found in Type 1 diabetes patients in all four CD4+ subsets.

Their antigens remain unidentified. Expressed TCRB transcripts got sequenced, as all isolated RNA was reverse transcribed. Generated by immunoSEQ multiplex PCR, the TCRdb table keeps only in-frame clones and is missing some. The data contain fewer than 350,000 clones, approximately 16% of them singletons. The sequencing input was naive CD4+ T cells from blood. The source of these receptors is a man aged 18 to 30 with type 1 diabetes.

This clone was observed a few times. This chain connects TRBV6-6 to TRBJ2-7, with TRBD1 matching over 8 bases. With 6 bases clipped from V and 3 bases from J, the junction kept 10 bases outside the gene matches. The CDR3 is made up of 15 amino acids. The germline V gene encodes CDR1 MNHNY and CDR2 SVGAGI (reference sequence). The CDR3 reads CASSSNGDRFYEQYF. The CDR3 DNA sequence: TGTGCCAGCAGCTCTAATGGGGACAGGTTCTACGAGCAGTACTTC.

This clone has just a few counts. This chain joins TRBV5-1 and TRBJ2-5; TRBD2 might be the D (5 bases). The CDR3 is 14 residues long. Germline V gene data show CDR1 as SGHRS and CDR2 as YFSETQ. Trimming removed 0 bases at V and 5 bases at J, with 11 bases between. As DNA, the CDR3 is TGCGCCAGCAGCTTGGCGGGGTTTGAGGAGACCCAGTACTTC. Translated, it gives CASSLAGFEETQYF.

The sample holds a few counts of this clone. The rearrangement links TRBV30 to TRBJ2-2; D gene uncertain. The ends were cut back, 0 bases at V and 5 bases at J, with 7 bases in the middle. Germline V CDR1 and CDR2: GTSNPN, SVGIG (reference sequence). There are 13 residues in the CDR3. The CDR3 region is CAWSVSGTGELFF. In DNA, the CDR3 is TGTGCCTGGAGTGTATCCGGGACCGGGGAGCTGTTTTTT.

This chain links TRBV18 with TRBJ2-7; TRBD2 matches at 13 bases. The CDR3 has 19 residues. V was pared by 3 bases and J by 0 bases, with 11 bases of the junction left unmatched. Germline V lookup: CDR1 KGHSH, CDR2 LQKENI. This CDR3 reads CASSPDSTGLAGVSYEQYF. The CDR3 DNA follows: TGTGCCAGCTCACCTGACTCTACCGGACTAGCGGGAGTCTCCTACGAGCAGTACTTC. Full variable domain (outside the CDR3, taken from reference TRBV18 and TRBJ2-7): NAGVMQNPRHLVRRRGQEARLRCSPMKGHSHVYWYRQLPEEGLKFMVYLQKENIIDESGMPKERFSAEFPKEGPSILRIQQVVRGDSAAYFCASSPDSTGLAGVSYEQYFGPGTRLTVT.

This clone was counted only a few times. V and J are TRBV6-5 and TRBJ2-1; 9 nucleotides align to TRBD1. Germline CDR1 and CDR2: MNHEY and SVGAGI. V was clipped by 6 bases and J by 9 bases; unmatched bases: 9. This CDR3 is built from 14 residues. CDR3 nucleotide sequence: TGTGCCAGCAGGCGGGGACAGGGAAGGGGTGAGCAGTTCTTC. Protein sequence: CASRRGQGRGEQFF.

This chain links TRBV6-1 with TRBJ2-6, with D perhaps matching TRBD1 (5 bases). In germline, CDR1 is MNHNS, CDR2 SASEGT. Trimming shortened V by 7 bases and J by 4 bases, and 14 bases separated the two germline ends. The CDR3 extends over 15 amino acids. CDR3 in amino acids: CASTDSMAGANVLTF. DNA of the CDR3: TGTGCCAGCACCGACAGTATGGCGGGGGCCAACGTCCTGACTTTC.

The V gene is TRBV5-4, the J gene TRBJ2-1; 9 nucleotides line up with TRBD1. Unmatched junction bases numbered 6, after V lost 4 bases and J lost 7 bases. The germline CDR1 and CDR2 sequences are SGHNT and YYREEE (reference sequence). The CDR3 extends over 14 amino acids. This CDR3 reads CASSEGQGGNEQFF. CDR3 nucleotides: TGTGCCAGCAGCGAGGGACAGGGAGGGAATGAGCAGTTCTTC.

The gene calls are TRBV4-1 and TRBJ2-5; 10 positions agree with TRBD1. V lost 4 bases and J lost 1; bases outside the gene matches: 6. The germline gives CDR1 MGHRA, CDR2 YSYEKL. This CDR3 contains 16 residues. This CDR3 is CASSRTTGGPQETQYF. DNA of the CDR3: TGCGCCAGCAGCCGGACGACAGGGGGCCCCCAAGAGACCCAGTACTTC.

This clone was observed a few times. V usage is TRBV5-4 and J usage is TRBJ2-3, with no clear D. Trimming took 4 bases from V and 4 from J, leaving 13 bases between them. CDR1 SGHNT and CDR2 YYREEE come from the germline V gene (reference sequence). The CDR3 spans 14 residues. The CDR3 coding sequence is TGTGCCAGCAGCGCGCGTCTGGTCCCAGATACGCAGTATTTT. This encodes CASSARLVPDTQYF.

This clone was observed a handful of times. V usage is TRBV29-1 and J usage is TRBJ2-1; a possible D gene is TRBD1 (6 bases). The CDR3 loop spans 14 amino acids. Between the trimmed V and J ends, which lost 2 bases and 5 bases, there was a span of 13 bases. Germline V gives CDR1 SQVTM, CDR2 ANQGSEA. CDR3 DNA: TGCAGCGTTGAAAAGGGGGTGGGCCACAATGAGCAGTTCTTC. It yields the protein CSVEKGVGHNEQFF.

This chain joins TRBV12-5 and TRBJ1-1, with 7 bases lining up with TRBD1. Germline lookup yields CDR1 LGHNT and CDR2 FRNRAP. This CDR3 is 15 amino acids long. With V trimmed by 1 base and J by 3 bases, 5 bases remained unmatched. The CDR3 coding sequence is TGTGCTAGTGGTTTGGACAGGGGTTTGTACACTGAAGCTTTCTTT. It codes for CASGLDRGLYTEAFF.

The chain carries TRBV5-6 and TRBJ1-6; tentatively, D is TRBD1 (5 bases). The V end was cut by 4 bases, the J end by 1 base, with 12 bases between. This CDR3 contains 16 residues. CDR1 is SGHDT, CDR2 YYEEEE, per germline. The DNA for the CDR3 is TGTGCCAGCAGCCCGGTCGGGGGTTCCTATAATTCACCCCTCCACTTT. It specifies CASSPVGGSYNSPLHF.

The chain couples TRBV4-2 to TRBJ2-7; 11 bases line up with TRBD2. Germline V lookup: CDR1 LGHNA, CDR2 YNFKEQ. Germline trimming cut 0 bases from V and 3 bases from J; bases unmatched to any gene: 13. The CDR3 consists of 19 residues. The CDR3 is CASSQDQGRLAGLIYEQYF. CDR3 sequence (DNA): TGTGCCAGCAGCCAAGATCAGGGTCGACTAGCGGGACTTATCTACGAGCAGTACTTC.

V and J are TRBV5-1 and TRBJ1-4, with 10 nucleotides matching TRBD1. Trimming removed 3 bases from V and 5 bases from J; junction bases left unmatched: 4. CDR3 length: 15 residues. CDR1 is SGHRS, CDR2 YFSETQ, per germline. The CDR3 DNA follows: TGCGCCAGCAGCTCCCGGGACAGGGGAAATGAAAAACTGTTTTTT. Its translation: CASSSRDRGNEKLFF.

The CDR3 bases are TGTGCCAGCAGCCAAGAAACGACTAGCGCAGATACGCAGTATTTT. It encodes CASSQETTSADTQYF. This chain uses TRBV4-2 with TRBJ2-3, with 8 bases aligning to TRBD2. V was clipped by 0 bases and J by 4 bases; unmatched bases: 3. This CDR3 is 15 amino acids long. CDR1 and CDR2 from the germline V gene are LGHNA and YNFKEQ.

The CDR3 spells CASKRGPQGNQPQHF. The DNA of the CDR3 is TGTGCCAGCAAGCGGGGACCGCAGGGCAATCAGCCCCAGCATTTT. V gene TRBV28 combines with J gene TRBJ1-5; TRBD1 is a possible D gene (5 bases). This CDR3 has 15 residues. The ends were cut back, 7 bases at V and 2 bases at J, with 15 bases in the middle. CDR1 and CDR2 (germline): MDHEN, SYDVKM.

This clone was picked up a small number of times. DNA of the CDR3: TGTGCCAGCAGCATCGGGAGGCCGGGTACCGGGGAGCTGTTTTTT. The encoded protein is CASSIGRPGTGELFF. The V gene is TRBV9, the J gene TRBJ2-2; 7 bases are a match to TRBD2. The J segment lost 5 bases and the V segment lost 4 bases, leaving 8 bases of the junction unmatched. The CDR3 loop spans 15 amino acids. The germline V gene has CDR1 SGDLS and CDR2 YYNGEE.

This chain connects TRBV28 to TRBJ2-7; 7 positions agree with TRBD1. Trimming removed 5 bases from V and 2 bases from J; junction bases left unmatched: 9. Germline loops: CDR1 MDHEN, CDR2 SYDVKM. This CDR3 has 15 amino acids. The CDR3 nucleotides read TGTGCCAGCAGTCTACACGGGACAGATACCTACGAGCAGTACTTC. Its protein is CASSLHGTDTYEQYF.

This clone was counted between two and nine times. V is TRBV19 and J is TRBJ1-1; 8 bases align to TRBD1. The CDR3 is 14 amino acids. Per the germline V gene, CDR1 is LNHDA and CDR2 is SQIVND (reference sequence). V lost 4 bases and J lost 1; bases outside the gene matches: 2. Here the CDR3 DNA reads TGTGCCAGTAGTACGCAGGGGGCGAACACTGAAGCTTTCTTT. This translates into CASSTQGANTEAFF.

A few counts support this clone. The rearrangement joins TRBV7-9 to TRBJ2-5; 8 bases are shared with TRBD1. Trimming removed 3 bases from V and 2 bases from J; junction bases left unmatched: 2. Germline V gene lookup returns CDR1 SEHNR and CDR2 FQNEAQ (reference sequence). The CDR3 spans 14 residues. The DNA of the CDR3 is TGTGCCAGCAGCTTGGGACAGGATCAAGAGACCCAGTACTTC. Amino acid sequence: CASSLGQDQETQYF.

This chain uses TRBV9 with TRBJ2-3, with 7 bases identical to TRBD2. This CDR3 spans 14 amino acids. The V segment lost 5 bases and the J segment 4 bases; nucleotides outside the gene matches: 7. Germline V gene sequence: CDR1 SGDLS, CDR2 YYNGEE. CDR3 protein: CASSNGGSSDTQYF. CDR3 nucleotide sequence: TGTGCCAGCAGTAATGGCGGGAGCTCAGATACGCAGTATTTT.

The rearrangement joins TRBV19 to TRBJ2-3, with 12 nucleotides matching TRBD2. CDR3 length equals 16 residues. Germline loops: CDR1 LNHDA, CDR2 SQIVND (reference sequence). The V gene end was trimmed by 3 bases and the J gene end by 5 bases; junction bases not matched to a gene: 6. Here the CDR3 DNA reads TGTGCCAGTAGTATCCTAGCGGGGGGGCCTGGAGATACGCAGTATTTT. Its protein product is CASSILAGGPGDTQYF.

The CDR3 region is CASSSLIPGQGTRTDTQYF. CDR3 sequence (DNA): TGTGCCAGCAGCTCCCTGATACCGGGACAGGGGACGCGCACAGATACGCAGTATTTT. The chain joins TRBV28 to TRBJ2-3; 10 bases are shared with TRBD1. The V segment lost 6 bases and the J segment 1 base; nucleotides outside the gene matches: 16. The CDR3 is made up of 19 amino acids. Germline-derived CDR1 and CDR2 are MDHEN and SYDVKM.

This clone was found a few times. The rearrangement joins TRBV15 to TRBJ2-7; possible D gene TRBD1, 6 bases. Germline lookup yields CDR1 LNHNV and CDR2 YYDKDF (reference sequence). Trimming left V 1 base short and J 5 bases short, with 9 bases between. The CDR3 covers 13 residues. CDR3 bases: TGTGCCACCAGCAGAGTCAGGGGCCACGAGCAGTACTTC. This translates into CATSRVRGHEQYF.